The 9 T cell receptor beta chains below all came from one sample that was sequenced in a study of glioma-infiltrating T cells. The iRepertoire nested amplicon-rescue multiplex PCR amplified TCR alpha and beta CDR3s from RNA. TCRdb recomputed calls from the multiplex PCR reads with MiXCR, one row per CDR3 protein. The repertoire includes under 150,000 distinct CDR3 sequences, about two fifths of them detected once, and roughly 20% sits in the top ten. The specimen was glioma tissue, nonneoplastic brain tissue, or PBMCs (not recorded which). Receptor source: a human donor with low-grade glioma or glioblastoma, undergoing nonglioma brain surgery, or in good health (not recorded which).

The chain joins TRBV7-9 to TRBJ1-1; 10 nucleotides align to TRBD1. V was pared by 5 bases and J by 5 bases, with 8 bases of the junction left unmatched. The CDR3 runs to 15 residues. Germline lookup yields CDR1 SEHNR and CDR2 FQNEAQ (reference sequence). The CDR3 is CASSRPGTGVTEAFF. The CDR3 DNA reads as TGTGCCAGCAGCCGACCCGGGACAGGGGTAACTGAAGCTTTCTTT.

The chain employs TRBV2 and TRBJ1-1, with D uncertain. Germline V gives CDR1 SNHLY, CDR2 FYNNEI. This CDR3 region has 15 residues. Trimming stripped 1 base from V and 4 bases from J, with 13 bases between. DNA of the CDR3: TGTGCCAGCAGTGAAGAAGCAGGTCTGGGCACTGAAGCTTTCTTT. Protein sequence: CASSEEAGLGTEAFF.

The chain is built from TRBV27 and TRBJ2-5; 11 bases fit TRBD2. The CDR3 is 19 amino acids. Germline trimming cut 5 bases from V and 1 base from J; bases unmatched to any gene: 15. Germline CDR1 MNHEY, CDR2 SMNVEV (reference sequence). CDR3: CASSATSGSWSPSQETQYF. CDR3 bases: TGTGCCAGCAGTGCCACTAGCGGGAGTTGGAGTCCCTCCCAAGAGACCCAGTACTTC.

The rearrangement joins TRBV7-2 to TRBJ2-1, with a weak D call TRBD1 (6 bases). CDR1 and CDR2 from the germline V gene are SGHTA and FQGNSA. The CDR3 sequence is 13 residues long. Trimming took 5 bases from V and 10 from J, leaving 15 bases between them. The CDR3 loop is CASSQGQLYEQFF. The DNA of the CDR3 is TGTGCCAGCAGCCAAGGACAGCTCTACGAGCAGTTCTTC.

This clonotype was recorded only once. A much larger clone sits a single nucleotide away, making a read error possible. This chain connects TRBV27 to TRBJ2-5; D possibly corresponds to TRBD2 (5 bases). The germline gives CDR1 MNHEY, CDR2 SMNVEV (reference sequence). This CDR3 comprises 13 residues. V dropped 8 bases and J dropped 0 bases, with 10 bases sitting between them. The CDR3 loop is CASAGLNQETQYF. In nucleotides, the CDR3 is TGTGCCAGCGCAGGACTCAACCAAGAGACCCAGTACTTC.

Of note for this clonotype: One end of the junction varies from germline; a read error may be responsible. This chain connects TRBV6-1 to TRBJ2-7; weak D call: TRBD1 (6 bases). Germline CDR1 MNHNS, CDR2 SASEGT. CDR3 length: 14 amino acids. This chain's CDR3 is CASSPRTVSDEQYF. The CDR3 nucleotides read TGTGCCAGCAGTCCGAGGACAGTCTCCGACGAGCAGTACTTC.

The rearrangement joins TRBV12-3 or TRBV12-4 to TRBJ1-5; possibly TRBD1 for D (5 bases). The CDR3 has 14 amino acids. Trimming cost V 8 bases and J 0 bases, with 11 bases left between them. In DNA, the CDR3 is TGTGCCAGCGGCAGGGAAGATAGCAATCAGCCCCAGCATTTT. This codes for CASGREDSNQPQHF.

The rearrangement links TRBV11-3 to TRBJ2-7, with D unresolved. In germline, CDR1 is SGHNT, CDR2 YENEEA. V was trimmed by 7 bases and J by 0 bases, leaving 13 bases between them. The CDR3 is 14 residues long. The CDR3 bases are TGTGCCAGCAAGGTGGATCCACCCTCCTACGAGCAGTACTTC. This sequence encodes CASKVDPPSYEQYF.

The chain has TRBV6-2 or TRBV6-3 and TRBJ1-1; maybe TRBD1 (5 bases). The CDR3 has 16 amino acids. The V and J ends lost 7 bases and 4 bases respectively, with 22 bases between them. From germline, CDR1 is MNHEY and CDR2 SVGEGT. As DNA, the CDR3 is TGTGCCAGCACAGGCAGGGATGTTGTGTTGATCACTGAAGCTTTCTTT. This gives the protein CASTGRDVVLITEAFF.